This T cell receptor beta chain was obtained from a study of lymphopenia after photon versus proton radiotherapy. Regarding this clone: Its antigen is not identified.

Study observations and caveats: Better survival with proton therapy was suggested as possible, not demonstrated. Relative stability marked proton patients; photon patients lost diversity and naive cells. Oligoclonal CD8+ Temra expansion after nadir drove photon patients' diversity drop.

The repertoire was sequenced with immunoSEQ multiplex PCR; TCRdb's copy has only in-frame clones and lacks some. The table lists some 25,000 clones, 90% of them singletons. The CDR3 spans 12 residues. V lost 8 bases and J 5 bases, leaving 15 bases between the germline ends. Germline V gives CDR1 GTSNPN, CDR2 SVGIG (reference sequence). The input for sequencing was peripheral blood, taken from a patient treated with photon-based radiotherapy. The sequence was obtained from a woman aged 45-60 years with cholangiocarcinoma. V gene TRBV30 combines with J gene TRBJ1-1; TRBD1 is a possible D gene (5 bases). This CDR3 is CARRAQGTEAFF. DNA of the CDR3: TGTGCCCGTAGGGCCCAGGGTACTGAAGCTTTCTTT.